Listed below are T cell receptor beta chains from one sample, sequenced in a study of STAT3 mutations in large granular lymphocyte leukemia. Only in-frame clones appear in the TCRdb table, and some are missing; sequencing was by immunoSEQ multiplex PCR. The data hold 30,000 to 35,000 clones, with around three quarters observed a single time. Sequencing was performed on peripheral blood mononuclear cells. The receptors were gathered from a woman aged 45-65 years with T-cell large granular lymphocyte leukemia. Some clones in this sample may be carry-over from other donors' samples. CDR3s include the opening cysteine and the closing phenylalanine or tryptophan. The D gene is left open where the match is weak. Expanded clones get a size class; other rows say once, few or many, or leave the size out.

v_call	j_call	d_call	clone_size	cdr3_nt	cdr3_aa
TRBV15	TRBJ2-1	NA	NA	TGTGCCACCAGCAGAGATGATAGGACAGACAATGAGCAGTTCTTC	CATSRDDRTDNEQFF
TRBV18	TRBJ2-1	NA	NA	TGTGCCAGCTCACGGGGGAACAATGAGCAGTTCTTC	CASSRGNNEQFF
TRBV4-2	TRBJ1-2	NA	NA	TGTGCCAGCAGCCAAGATGTAGTAGGAGTTACTGGCTACACCTTC	CASSQDVVGVTGYTF
TRBV28	TRBJ2-7	NA	NA	TGTGCCAGCAGTTTAGAGGGGTACGAGCAGTACTTC	CASSLEGYEQYF
TRBV4-3	TRBJ2-7	NA	NA	TGCGCCAGCAGCCCAGGCGTAGGGAGTTTCTACGAGCAGTACTTC	CASSPGVGSFYEQYF
TRBV11-3	TRBJ1-4	NA	NA	TGTGCCAGCAGCTTTTGGCGGAGGTGTGAAAAACTGTTTTTT	CASSFWRRCEKLFF
TRBV18	TRBJ2-7	NA	once	TGTGCCAGCTCACCGGAACGGTGGCTCGAGCAGTACTTC	CASSPERWLEQYF
TRBV19	TRBJ1-2	TRBD1	few	TGTGCCAGTAGGCCTGGGACAGTCAACTATGGCTACACCTTC	CASRPGTVNYGYTF
TRBV7-2	TRBJ2-3	NA	NA	TGTGCCAGCAGCCCAGGGGTAAATCCAAACACAGATACGCAGTATTTT	CASSPGVNPNTDTQYF
TRBV9	TRBJ2-7	TRBD2	NA	TGTGCCAGCAGCGTGAGCGGGAGGGCCACCTACGAGCAGTACTTC	CASSVSGRATYEQYF
TRBV5-5	TRBJ1-1	NA	once	TGTGCCAGCAGCTTGGAGCTACTCACTGAAGCTTTCTTT	CASSLELLTEAFF
TRBV4-1	TRBJ2-4	NA	NA	TGCGCCAGCAGAAATGCAGACCTTGAGCGAGGCAAAAACATTCAGTACTTC	CASRNADLERGKNIQYF
TRBV6-5	TRBJ2-3	NA	NA	TGTGCCAGCGCCCTCTACACCACAGATACGCAGTATTTT	CASALYTTDTQYF
TRBV30	TRBJ2-7	TRBD1	NA	TGTGCCTGGAGAGGGGACAGGGGTTTAGGCGAGCAGTACTTC	CAWRGDRGLGEQYF
TRBV29-1	TRBJ2-3	TRBD2	NA	TGCAGCGCACTAGCGGGAGTAGTGACAGATACGCAGTATTTT	CSALAGVVTDTQYF
TRBV25-1	TRBJ1-2	NA	few	TGTGCCAGCACACCGGGTGGGGGTTCTCGACAGTTGGGCTATGGCTACACCTTC	CASTPGGGSRQLGYGYTF
TRBV5-1	TRBJ2-1	NA	NA	TGCGCCAGCAGCCTCGAGAGGATGAGCTACAATGAGCAGTTCTTC	CASSLERMSYNEQFF
TRBV28	TRBJ1-1	NA	NA	TGTGCCAGCAGTTTAAGTGGAGGGCGGACTGAAGCTTTCTTT	CASSLSGGRTEAFF
TRBV5-1	TRBJ1-5	NA	NA	TGCGCCAGCAGCTTAAGTCTCGATCAGCCCCAGCATTTT	CASSLSLDQPQHF
TRBV4-3	TRBJ2-5	TRBD2	NA	TGCGCCAGCAGCCAAGAGTGGGGACTAGCGGGAGGGGAGACCCAGTACTTC	CASSQEWGLAGGETQYF
TRBV6-5	TRBJ2-1	NA	NA	TGTGCCAGCAGTTATTCAGGGAGTGAGCAGTTCTTC	CASSYSGSEQFF
TRBV4-2	TRBJ2-1	TRBD1	NA	TGTGCCAGCAGCCAAGCCCCCCTGGGGACAGGGCTGTTCGGGGTAGGAAATGAGCAGTTCTTC	CASSQAPLGTGLFGVGNEQFF
TRBV28	TRBJ2-7	TRBD1	NA	TGTGCCACCCACCCCCAGACAGGGAGCTACGAGCAGTACTTC	CATHPQTGSYEQYF
TRBV7-3	TRBJ2-1	NA	once	TGTGCCAGCAGCTTAACCCCTAGCAATGAGCAGTTCTTC	CASSLTPSNEQFF
TRBV11-2	TRBJ2-7	TRBD2	NA	TGTGCCAGCAGCTTGAGGGCGGGAGCGCCCGCCTACGAGCAGTACTTC	CASSLRAGAPAYEQYF
TRBV2	TRBJ2-1	NA	few	TGTGCCAGCAGTGAATCCCCAAGGGGTCTCAATGAGCAGTTCTTC	CASSESPRGLNEQFF
TRBV7-2	TRBJ2-1	TRBD2	NA	TGTGCCAGCTCTCTAGCGGGAGCGTCTGAGCAGTTCTTC	CASSLAGASEQFF
TRBV18	TRBJ1-1	TRBD1	NA	TGTGCCAGCTCACCCGACAGGGAGAACACTGAAGCTTTCTTT	CASSPDRENTEAFF
TRBV7-8	TRBJ2-2	NA	NA	TGTGCCAGCAGCTTAGATGTGGCCGAATTAGCCACCGGGGAGCTGTTTTTT	CASSLDVAELATGELFF
TRBV2	TRBJ1-4	NA	NA	TGTGCCAGCAGGGCCGGAGGTGAAGAAAAACTGTTTTTT	CASRAGGEEKLFF
TRBV5-1	TRBJ2-2	NA	NA	TGCGCCAGCAGCTTGGTAATGATGGGTAATGCCGGGGAGCTGTTTTTT	CASSLVMMGNAGELFF
TRBV5-1	TRBJ2-2	NA	NA	TGCGCCAGCAGCCTAAGCGTGGACGGGGAGCTGTTTTTT	CASSLSVDGELFF
TRBV29-1	TRBJ1-2	NA	NA	TGCAGCGTTGAACCCAGGGGCAGGAGCGGCTACACCTTC	CSVEPRGRSGYTF
TRBV5-5	TRBJ2-5	TRBD1	NA	TGTGCCAGCAGTCCGGGACAGGCCACACAAGAGACCCAGTACTTC	CASSPGQATQETQYF
TRBV27	TRBJ2-7	NA	NA	TGTGCCAGCAGTTTAGGGGGCCACGACGAGCAGTACTTC	CASSLGGHDEQYF
TRBV30	TRBJ1-5	NA	NA	TGTGCCTGGGCCTCCGGTAGCAATCAGCCCCAGCATTTT	CAWASGSNQPQHF
TRBV30	TRBJ2-1	NA	NA	TGTGCTCACGAACCGGGCACAAATGAGCAGTTCTTC	CAHEPGTNEQFF
TRBV6-4	TRBJ2-5	TRBD1	NA	TGTGCCAGCAGTGAACCGGGACAGTTGACACCGACCCAGTACTTC	CASSEPGQLTPTQYF
TRBV7-9	TRBJ2-3	NA	NA	TGTGCCAGCAGCTTAGTCGGCCTTTCGGGTGATACGCAGTATTTT	CASSLVGLSGDTQYF
TRBV9	TRBJ1-1	NA	NA	TGTGCCAGCAGCGTGGGGACGGGTGGAACTGAAGCTTTCTTT	CASSVGTGGTEAFF
TRBV28	TRBJ2-3	TRBD1	NA	TGTGCCAGCCACAGGGGGGGCACAGATACGCAGTATTTT	CASHRGGTDTQYF
TRBV7-9	TRBJ2-5	NA	NA	TGTGCCAGCAGCTTCCGTGCAGAGACCCAGTACTTC	CASSFRAETQYF
TRBV30	TRBJ2-3	TRBD2	NA	TGTGCCTGGAGTGTAGCTAGCGGCCTTCAGGGTACGCAGTATTTT	CAWSVASGLQGTQYF
TRBV4-1	TRBJ2-7	TRBD2	NA	TGCGCCAGCAGCCAGCCCGGACTAGCGGGAGTAGTAAGCGAGCAGTACTTC	CASSQPGLAGVVSEQYF
TRBV5-4	TRBJ2-7	TRBD2	NA	TGTGCCAGCAGCTGGGGACTAGCGGGAGGGTTCGAGCAGTACTTC	CASSWGLAGGFEQYF
TRBV7-9	TRBJ1-5	NA	few	TGTGCCAGCAGCTCTACAACCTCAGGGGATCAGCCCCAGCATTTT	CASSSTTSGDQPQHF
TRBV6-1	TRBJ1-1	NA	NA	TGTGCCACCAGGGAGACTGAAGCTTTCTTT	CATRETEAFF
TRBV19	TRBJ1-1	NA	NA	TGTGCCAGTAGTATCGGGGACACCCGGAAGGGTGTAGCTTTCTTT	CASSIGDTRKGVAFF
TRBV18	TRBJ2-1	NA	NA	TGTGCCAGCTCACCAGAAATTACTAGGAATGAGCAGTTCTTC	CASSPEITRNEQFF
TRBV13	TRBJ2-7	NA	NA	TGTGCCAGCAGCTTAAGCCCCCTAGCCCCCTACGAGCAGTACTTC	CASSLSPLAPYEQYF
TRBV28	TRBJ1-5	NA	few	TGTGCCAGCAGTTTACCTAGCAATCAGCCCCAGCATTTT	CASSLPSNQPQHF